The subject of this entry is one T cell receptor beta chain. As yet, its antigen is unknown. The junction and the germline gene differ at one end; a read error may be behind it. Distinct nucleotide sequences in the sample also encode this CDR3. The CDR3 runs 14 residues. Per germline, CDR1 MNHEY and CDR2 SMNVEV (reference sequence). These data come from a study of cytomegalovirus exposure and HLA in healthy donors. Notes on the study in general: Association with HLA alleles at 0.05 false discovery rate was found for around 17,000 TCR beta sequences in a later analysis. Investigators reported approximately 150 TCR beta chains as tied to cytomegalovirus.

PCR used 60 Vbeta primers and 13 Jbeta primers. Method: immunoSEQ multiplex PCR; TCRdb's copy keeps in-frame clones and lacks some. The sample has 100,000 to 120,000 clones; roughly 13% are singletons. The TCR originated in a middle-aged man in good health and CMV-seropositive. Sequencing was carried out using PBMCs. The chain carries TRBV27 and TRBJ1-1; tentative D call: TRBD1 (6 bases). DNA of the CDR3: TGTGCCAGCAGTTTAGGGGGCCAGAACACTGAAGCCTTCTTT. Protein sequence: CASSLGGQNTEAFF.